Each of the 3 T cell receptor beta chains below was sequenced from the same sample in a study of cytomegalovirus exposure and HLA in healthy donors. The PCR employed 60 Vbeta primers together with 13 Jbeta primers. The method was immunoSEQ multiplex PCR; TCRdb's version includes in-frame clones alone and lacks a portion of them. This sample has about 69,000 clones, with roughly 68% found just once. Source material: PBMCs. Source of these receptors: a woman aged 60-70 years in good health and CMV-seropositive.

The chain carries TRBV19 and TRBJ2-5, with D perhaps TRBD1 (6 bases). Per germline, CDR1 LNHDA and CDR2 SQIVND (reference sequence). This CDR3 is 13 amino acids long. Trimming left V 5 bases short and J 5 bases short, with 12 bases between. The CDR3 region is CASSQGMVETQYF. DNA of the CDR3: TGTGCCAGTAGTCAGGGGATGGTGGAGACCCAGTACTTC.

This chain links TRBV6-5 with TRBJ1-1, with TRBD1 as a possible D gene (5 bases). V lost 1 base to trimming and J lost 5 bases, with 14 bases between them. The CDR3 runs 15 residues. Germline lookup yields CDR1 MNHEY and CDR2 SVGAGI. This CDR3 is CASSYLAGLGTEAFF. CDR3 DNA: TGTGCCAGCAGTTACTTGGCAGGGTTGGGGACTGAAGCTTTCTTT.

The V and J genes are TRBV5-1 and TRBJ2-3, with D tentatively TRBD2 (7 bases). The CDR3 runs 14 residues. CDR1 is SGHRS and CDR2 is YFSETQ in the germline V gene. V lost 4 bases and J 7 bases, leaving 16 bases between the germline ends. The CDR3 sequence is CASSTRGAGNTQYF. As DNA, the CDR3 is TGCGCCAGCAGCACCCGGGGGGCAGGGAATACGCAGTATTTT. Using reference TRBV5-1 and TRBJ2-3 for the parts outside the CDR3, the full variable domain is KAGVTQTPRYLIKTRGQQVTLSCSPISGHRSVSWYQQTPGQGLQFLFEYFSETQRNKGNFPGRFSGRQFSNSRSEMNVSTLELGDSALYLCASSTRGAGNTQYFGPGTRLTVL.